Sequencing of this T cell receptor (beta chain) was carried out in a study of cytomegalovirus exposure and HLA in healthy donors. Primers for the PCR totalled 60 Vbeta and 13 Jbeta. Produced via immunoSEQ multiplex PCR; TCRdb's table is partial and in-frame only. The top ten clones hold less than 0.35% of a sample with about 190,000 clones, about 86% of them seen once. What was sequenced was PBMCs. This clonotype originated in a young woman in good health and CMV-seronegative.

This CDR3 is CASSQARESGELFF. CDR3 in DNA: TGCGCCAGCAGCCAAGCCAGGGAATCCGGGGAGCTGTTTTTT. The V and J genes are TRBV5-1 and TRBJ2-2, with a possible D match to TRBD1 (5 bases). Trimming cost V 4 bases and J 6 bases, with 13 bases left between them. The CDR3 extends over 14 amino acids. Germline V gene data show CDR1 as SGHRS and CDR2 as YFSETQ.